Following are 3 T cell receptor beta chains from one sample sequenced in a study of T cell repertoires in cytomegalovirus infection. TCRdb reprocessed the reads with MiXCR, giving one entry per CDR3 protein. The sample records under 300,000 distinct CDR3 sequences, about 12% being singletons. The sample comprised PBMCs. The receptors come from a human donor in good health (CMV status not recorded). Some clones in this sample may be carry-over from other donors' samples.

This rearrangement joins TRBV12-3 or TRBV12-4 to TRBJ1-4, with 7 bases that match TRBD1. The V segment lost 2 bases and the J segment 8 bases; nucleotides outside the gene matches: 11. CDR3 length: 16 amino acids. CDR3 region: CASSLYPTGNVEKLFF. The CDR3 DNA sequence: TGTGCCAGCAGTTTATACCCGACAGGGAATGTCGAAAAACTGTTTTTT.

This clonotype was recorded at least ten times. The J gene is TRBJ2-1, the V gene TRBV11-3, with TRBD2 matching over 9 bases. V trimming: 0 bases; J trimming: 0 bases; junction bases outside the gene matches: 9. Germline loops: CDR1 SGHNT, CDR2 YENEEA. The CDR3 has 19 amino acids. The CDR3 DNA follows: TGTGCCAGCAGCTTAGAAGGGACCCTAGCGGGGCGCTCCTACAATGAGCAGTTCTTC. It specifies CASSLEGTLAGRSYNEQFF.

For the CDR3, the DNA is TGTGCCAGCAGTTACTCGGGACAGGGGAAAGAGACCCAGTACTTC. It yields the protein CASSYSGQGKETQYF. The chain combines TRBV6-5 with TRBJ2-5; TRBD1 aligns across 10 bases. Per germline, CDR1 MNHEY and CDR2 SVGAGI. The length of the CDR3 is 15 residues. The V and J ends lost 0 bases and 3 bases, in that order; junction bases with no gene match: 1.